The 29 T cell receptor beta chains listed next were all sequenced from one sample in a study of blood T cell repertoires in COVID-19. Repertoires were generated with immunoSEQ multiplex PCR, while TCRdb's copy carries only in-frame clones and drops some. The table lists about 380,000 clones, more than 70% of them singletons. Sequencing was done on a sample of PBMCs or T cells enriched from blood (not recorded which). These receptors were collected from a woman under 30 who had recovered from COVID-19.

The V call is TRBV7-2, the J call TRBJ1-4; D is unresolved. This CDR3 has 13 residues. Trimming left V 5 bases short and J 10 bases short, with 14 bases between. Germline V gene lookup returns CDR1 SGHTA and CDR2 FQGNSA. CDR3 coding DNA: TGTGCCAGCAGCCCTTATAGCGAAGGAAAACTGTTTTTT. It codes for CASSPYSEGKLFF.

V usage is TRBV27 and J usage is TRBJ2-1; unclear D gene. The ends were cut back, 3 bases at V and 5 bases at J, with 5 bases in the middle. CDR3 length: 12 amino acids. Germline assignment: CDR1 MNHEY and CDR2 SMNVEV (reference sequence). The DNA for the CDR3 is TGTGCCAGCAGTTTCCTTAACAATGAGCAGTTCTTC. It is translated as CASSFLNNEQFF.

The CDR3 region has the DNA TGTGCCAGCAGTTACGGACCAGGGGGCCTAGGAAACACCATATATTTT. Its protein is CASSYGPGGLGNTIYF. This chain links TRBV6-5 with TRBJ1-3, with 8 bases that match TRBD1. This CDR3 has 16 amino acids. Unmatched junction bases numbered 7, after V lost 2 bases and J lost 4 bases. From germline, CDR1 is MNHEY and CDR2 SVGAGI.

This chain links TRBV6-2 or TRBV6-3 with TRBJ2-7; D is perhaps TRBD1 (6 bases). CDR1 is MNHEY and CDR2 is SVGEGT in the germline V gene. CDR3 length: 14 residues. Trimming removed 4 bases at V and 3 bases at J, with 13 bases between. In nucleotides, the CDR3 is TGTGCCAGCAGTTTGTGGGGGCCCAGCTACGAGCAGTACTTC. It codes for CASSLWGPSYEQYF.

V gene TRBV27 combines with J gene TRBJ2-7; TRBD2 agrees at 7 bases. The V segment lost 6 bases and the J segment 6 bases; nucleotides outside the gene matches: 8. The germline V gene encodes CDR1 MNHEY and CDR2 SMNVEV (reference sequence). The CDR3 is made up of 13 amino acids. CDR3 protein: CASSPRLAAEQYF. The CDR3 region has the DNA TGTGCCAGCAGCCCACGACTAGCCGCCGAGCAGTACTTC.

The genes are TRBV7-3 and TRBJ1-2, with no clear D. Trimming took off 0 bases at V and 5 bases at J, with 7 bases between the two ends. Germline V gives CDR1 SGHTA, CDR2 FQGTGA. This CDR3 has 13 amino acids. The CDR3 here is CASSLTQEYGYTF. The CDR3, as DNA: TGTGCCAGCAGCTTAACGCAGGAATATGGCTACACCTTC. Together with reference TRBV7-3 and TRBJ1-2, the CDR3 gives the full variable domain: GAGVSQTPSNKVTEKGKYVELRCDPISGHTALYWYRQSLGQGPEFLIYFQGTGAADDSGLPNDRFFAVRPEGSVSTLKIQRTERGDSAVYLCASSLTQEYGYTFGSGTRLTVV.

The chain combines TRBV19 with TRBJ2-7; TRBD1 agrees at 9 bases. V shed 10 bases and J 3 bases; nucleotides not matched to a gene: 10. Germline-derived CDR1 and CDR2 are LNHDA and SQIVND (reference sequence). The length of the CDR3 is 14 residues. The CDR3 sequence is CATFGGQGRYEQYF. CDR3 coding DNA: TGTGCCACCTTTGGGGGACAGGGACGCTACGAGCAGTACTTC.

This rearrangement joins TRBV4-1 to TRBJ1-2; 9 bases line up with TRBD1. Germline V gives CDR1 MGHRA, CDR2 YSYEKL. CDR3 size: 14 residues. The V segment lost 6 bases and the J segment 4 bases; nucleotides outside the gene matches: 6. In DNA form, the CDR3 reads TGCGCCAGCAGGGACCGGGACAGGGTCTATGGCTACACCTTC. The encoded protein is CASRDRDRVYGYTF.

The rearrangement uses TRBV7-9 and TRBJ1-5; D may be TRBD1 (6 bases). This CDR3 contains 17 residues. Germline values: CDR1 SEHNR, CDR2 FQNEAQ (reference sequence). Trimming took off 1 base at V and 4 bases at J, with 17 bases between the two ends. CDR3 sequence: CASSLGLRAGENQPQHF. CDR3 in DNA: TGTGCCAGCAGCTTAGGTCTGAGGGCAGGGGAAAATCAGCCCCAGCATTTT.

The rearrangement uses TRBV19 and TRBJ1-2; 10 bases agree with TRBD1. V shed 4 bases, J shed 8 bases, and the junction held 10 bases outside the gene matches. The CDR3 extends over 15 amino acids. Germline CDR1 reads LNHDA; CDR2 reads SQIVND (reference sequence). The CDR3, as DNA: TGTGCCAGTAGTAGAGACAGGGGGCGAAAGGGAGGCTACACCTTC. Translated: CASSRDRGRKGGYTF.

The rearrangement joins TRBV6-5 to TRBJ1-2; the match to TRBD1 covers 7 bases. Germline V CDR1 and CDR2: MNHEY, SVGAGI. The CDR3 covers 14 residues. The ends lost 7 bases at V and 7 bases at J; junction bases unmatched: 12. This CDR3 is CASNPGQRALGYTF. For the CDR3, the DNA is TGTGCCAGCAATCCGGGACAGAGGGCCCTTGGCTACACCTTC.

The chain recombines TRBV6-5 with TRBJ2-3; D might be TRBD1 (5 bases). The CDR3 has 15 residues. CDR1 is MNHEY, CDR2 SVGAGI, per germline. The V end lost 2 bases, the J end lost 1 base, and 10 bases lay between the germline ends. The CDR3 DNA is TGTGCCAGCAGTTACGGCTCCAGGGGCACAGATACGCAGTATTTT. Translating gives CASSYGSRGTDTQYF.

V is TRBV2 and J is TRBJ2-5; D unresolved. This CDR3 has 12 amino acids. V lost 2 bases to trimming and J lost 5 bases, with 6 bases between them. CDR1 is SNHLY, CDR2 FYNNEI, per germline. The CDR3 reads CASSEYLETQYF. CDR3 DNA sequence: TGTGCCAGCAGTGAATATTTGGAGACCCAGTACTTC.

The rearrangement joins TRBV9 to TRBJ2-1, with 11 nucleotides matching TRBD1. This CDR3 spans 16 amino acids. Looked up from germline, CDR1 is SGDLS and CDR2 is YYNGEE. V gave up 4 bases and J gave up 7 bases; unmatched junction bases: 10. The CDR3, as DNA: TGTGCCAGCAGCAACAGCCCCCGGGACAGGGGGAATGAGCAGTTCTTC. Amino acids: CASSNSPRDRGNEQFF. Full variable domain (outside the CDR3, taken from reference TRBV9 and TRBJ2-1): DSGVTQTPKHLITATGQRVTLRCSPRSGDLSVYWYQQSLDQGLQFLIQYYNGEERAKGNILERFSAQQFPDLHSELNLSSLELGDSALYFCASSNSPRDRGNEQFFGPGTRLTVL.

The rearrangement joins TRBV15 to TRBJ1-6, with TRBD1 matching 10 bases. Germline lookup yields CDR1 LNHNV and CDR2 YYDKDF (reference sequence). Trimming removed 5 bases from V and 6 bases from J; junction bases left unmatched: 4. The CDR3 totals 15 residues. The DNA of the CDR3 is TGTGCCACCAGCCAAGACAGGGGGCGTAATTCACCCCTCCACTTT. Amino acid sequence: CATSQDRGRNSPLHF.

V and J are TRBV2 and TRBJ2-7, with 10 bases lining up with TRBD1. This CDR3 comprises 15 residues. V lost 0 bases to trimming and J lost 2 bases; unmatched junction nucleotides: 1. From germline, CDR1 is SNHLY and CDR2 FYNNEI. The CDR3 bases are TGTGCCAGCAGTGAAGCGGGACAGGGGACCTACGAGCAGTACTTC. Amino acid sequence: CASSEAGQGTYEQYF. Filled out from reference TRBV2 and TRBJ2-7, the complete variable domain reads EPEVTQTPSHQVTQMGQEVILRCVPISNHLYFYWYRQILGQKVEFLVSFYNNEISEKSEIFDDQFSVERPDGSNFTLKIRSTKLEDSAMYFCASSEAGQGTYEQYFGPGTRLTVT.

The chain recombines TRBV29-1 with TRBJ2-5; 8 nucleotides agree with TRBD2. Germline-derived CDR1 and CDR2 are SQVTM and ANQGSEA. V lost 6 bases and J lost 2; bases outside the gene matches: 11. There are 15 residues in the CDR3. The CDR3 protein is CSVSGGEGWQETQYF. Written as DNA, the CDR3 is TGCAGCGTATCGGGGGGGGAAGGGTGGCAAGAGACCCAGTACTTC. The entire variable domain, with the rest obtained from reference TRBV29-1 and TRBJ2-5, is as follows: SAVISQKPSRDICQRGTSLTIQCQVDSQVTMMFWYRQQPGQSLTLIATANQGSEATYESGFVIDKFPISRPNLTFSTLTVSNMSPEDSSIYLCSVSGGEGWQETQYFGPGTRLLVL.

The chain couples TRBV2 to TRBJ1-5, with D uncertain. This CDR3 spans 15 amino acids. Germline lookup yields CDR1 SNHLY and CDR2 FYNNEI. The V gene lost 7 bases and the J gene lost 4 bases, with 17 bases spanning the gap. CDR3 in DNA: TGTGCCAGCACTTGGGCCCAGAGACCGAATCAGCCCCAGCATTTT. As protein: CASTWAQRPNQPQHF.

This clone was observed a single time. The rearrangement links TRBV5-1 to TRBJ2-3, with TRBD2 matching 9 bases. J was trimmed by 5 bases and V by 8 bases; bases with no gene match: 9. This CDR3 has 14 amino acids. Per the germline V gene, CDR1 is SGHRS and CDR2 is YFSETQ. The CDR3 coding sequence is TGCGCCAGTACCGGGACTAGCCGTGTAGATACGCAGTATTTT. It translates to CASTGTSRVDTQYF.

This chain connects TRBV19 to TRBJ2-2, with 10 bases fitting TRBD1. V lost 7 bases, J lost 6 bases, and 8 bases stayed unmatched. Germline CDR1 LNHDA, CDR2 SQIVND (reference sequence). The CDR3 is 15 residues long. The CDR3 DNA reads as TGTGCCAGTAAGAGCGACAGGGGGCGATCCGGGGAGCTGTTTTTT. Encoded protein: CASKSDRGRSGELFF.

V is TRBV6-5 and J is TRBJ1-5, with 8 bases identical to TRBD1. CDR1 and CDR2 from the germline V gene are MNHEY and SVGAGI. V shed 6 bases and J 5 bases; nucleotides not matched to a gene: 3. This CDR3 has 13 amino acids. CDR3 residues: CASRQGVDQPQHF. The CDR3, as DNA: TGTGCCAGCAGACAGGGGGTGGATCAGCCCCAGCATTTT.

The chain is built from TRBV11-2 and TRBJ2-2; a possible D gene is TRBD1 (6 bases). V was pared by 6 bases and J by 1 base, with 12 bases between. This CDR3 has 15 residues. Germline-derived CDR1 and CDR2 are SGHAT and FQNNGV. In DNA, the CDR3 is TGTGCCAGCAGGGCTCCGGGACAGAACACCGGGGAGCTGTTTTTT. It specifies CASRAPGQNTGELFF.

The chain couples TRBV10-3 to TRBJ2-4; 8 bases are shared with TRBD1. The CDR3 is 17 amino acids. The J segment lost 3 bases and the V segment lost 4 bases, leaving 11 bases of the junction unmatched. The germline gives CDR1 ENHRY, CDR2 SYGVKD. The CDR3 spells CAISGTGSASGKNIQYF. CDR3 sequence (DNA): TGTGCCATCAGTGGGACAGGGTCGGCATCAGGCAAAAACATTCAGTACTTC.

CDR3 amino acids: CASSQSGSTQGYTF. DNA for the CDR3: TGTGCCAGCAGCCAGTCCGGGAGTACTCAGGGCTACACCTTC. The chain uses TRBV3-1 (or the pseudogene TRBV3-2) and TRBJ1-2; D call uncertain. The V end lost 3 bases, the J end lost 8 bases, and 16 bases lay between the germline ends. The CDR3 runs to 14 residues. The germline V gene encodes CDR1 LGHDT and CDR2 YNNKEL (reference sequence).

This clone was seen only once. The V and J genes are TRBV6-2 or TRBV6-3 and TRBJ2-1; 11 bases match TRBD2. The V gene's germline CDR1 is MNHEY and CDR2 SVGEGT. V shed 1 base and J 6 bases; nucleotides not matched to a gene: 2. There are 15 residues in the CDR3. The CDR3 nucleotides are TGTGCCAGCAGTTACTATCTAGCGGGGGGCAATGAGCAGTTCTTC. Translated, it gives CASSYYLAGGNEQFF.

Concerning this clone itself: Other DNA sequences in this sample translate to the same CDR3. The V gene is TRBV2, the J gene TRBJ2-3; D is unresolved. Per the germline V gene, CDR1 is SNHLY and CDR2 is FYNNEI. V was pared by 7 bases and J by 4 bases, with 6 bases between. This CDR3 has 11 residues. Here the CDR3 reads CASTRADTQYF. For the CDR3, the DNA is TGTGCCAGCACTCGCGCAGATACGCAGTATTTT. Full variable domain (rest looked up from reference TRBV2 and TRBJ2-3): EPEVTQTPSHQVTQMGQEVILRCVPISNHLYFYWYRQILGQKVEFLVSFYNNEISEKSEIFDDQFSVERPDGSNFTLKIRSTKLEDSAMYFCASTRADTQYFGPGTRLTVL.

The chain recombines TRBV7-9 with TRBJ2-1, with D maybe TRBD1 (5 bases). The V gene's germline CDR1 is SEHNR and CDR2 FQNEAQ (reference sequence). Trimming shortened V by 4 bases and J by 1 base, and 14 bases separated the two germline ends. This CDR3 has 16 residues. CDR3 DNA sequence: TGTGCCAGCAGCTCGTATCAGGGATCTTCCTACAATGAGCAGTTCTTC. Translation gives CASSSYQGSSYNEQFF.

J is TRBJ1-1 and V is TRBV12-3 or TRBV12-4; D ambiguous. This CDR3 spans 13 amino acids. Deletions cut 3 bases from V and 1 base from J, with 6 bases between. Here the CDR3 reads CASSFGSNTEAFF. The CDR3, as DNA: TGTGCCAGCAGTTTCGGGTCGAACACTGAAGCTTTCTTT.

The J gene is TRBJ2-5, the V gene TRBV30; 9 nucleotides line up with TRBD1. This CDR3 is 15 amino acids long. Germline V gives CDR1 GTSNPN, CDR2 SVGIG (reference sequence). V lost 2 bases, J lost 0 bases, and 4 bases stayed unmatched. The CDR3 DNA follows: TGTGCCTGGAGTAAAGGGGACAGGGACCAAGAGACCCAGTACTTC. This gives the protein CAWSKGDRDQETQYF. Full variable domain (remainder filled in from reference TRBV30 and TRBJ2-5): SQTIHQWPATLVQPVGSPLSLECTVEGTSNPNLYWYRQAAGRGLQLLFYSVGIGQISSEVPQNLSASRPQDRQFILSSKKLLLSDSGFYLCAWSKGDRDQETQYFGPGTRLLVL.